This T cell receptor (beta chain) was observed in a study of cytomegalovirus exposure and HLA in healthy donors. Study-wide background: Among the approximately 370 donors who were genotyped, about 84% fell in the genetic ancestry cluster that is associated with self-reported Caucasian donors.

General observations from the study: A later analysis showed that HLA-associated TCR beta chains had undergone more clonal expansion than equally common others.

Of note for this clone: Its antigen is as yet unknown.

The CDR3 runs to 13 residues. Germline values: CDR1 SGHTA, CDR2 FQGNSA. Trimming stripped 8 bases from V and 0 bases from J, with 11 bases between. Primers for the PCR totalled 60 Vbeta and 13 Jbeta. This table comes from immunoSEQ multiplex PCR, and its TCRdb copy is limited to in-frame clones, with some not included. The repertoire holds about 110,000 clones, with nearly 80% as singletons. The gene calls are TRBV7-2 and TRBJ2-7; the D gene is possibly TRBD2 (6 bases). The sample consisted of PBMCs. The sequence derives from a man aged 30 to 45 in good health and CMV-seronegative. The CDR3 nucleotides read TGTGCCAGCGGGGGGTTGAGCTCCTACGAGCAGTACTTC. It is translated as CASGGLSSYEQYF.